This T cell receptor beta chain comes out of a study of human T cells and chemical hapten exposure. Looking at the study overall: Per-sample variation in TCR yield stemmed mainly from small pooled library volume differences.

Study results and limitations: DPC sensitization produced no change in TCRs with frequency above 1 in 1000.

Time point reported: healthy volunteer bleed at 6 weeks. Total RNA came from unfractionated whole blood. Source study methods: Counting gave a median of roughly 100,000 TCRs per sample, with values ranging from 23,224 to 690,600. TCRdb re-called the RACE reads through MiXCR, storing one row per CDR3 protein. The V and J calls and clone size are TCRdb's, not the authors'. The table records tens of thousands of distinct CDR3 sequences, approximately 4% of them present only once. Deletions cut 1 base from V and 0 bases from J, with 10 bases between. Germline V gene data show CDR1 as SGHVS and CDR2 as FQNEAQ. The CDR3 totals 16 residues. Remarks on this clonotype: Its antigen remains unidentified.

This chain links TRBV7-8 with TRBJ2-1; the D is unclear. This clonotype was sampled from a human donor in good health. Some clones in this sample may be carry-over from other donors' samples. The sample taken for sequencing was whole blood. In nucleotides, the CDR3 is TGTGCCAGCAGCTTAGTGAATTTGATCTCCTACAATGAGCAGTTCTTC. Translated: CASSLVNLISYNEQFF.